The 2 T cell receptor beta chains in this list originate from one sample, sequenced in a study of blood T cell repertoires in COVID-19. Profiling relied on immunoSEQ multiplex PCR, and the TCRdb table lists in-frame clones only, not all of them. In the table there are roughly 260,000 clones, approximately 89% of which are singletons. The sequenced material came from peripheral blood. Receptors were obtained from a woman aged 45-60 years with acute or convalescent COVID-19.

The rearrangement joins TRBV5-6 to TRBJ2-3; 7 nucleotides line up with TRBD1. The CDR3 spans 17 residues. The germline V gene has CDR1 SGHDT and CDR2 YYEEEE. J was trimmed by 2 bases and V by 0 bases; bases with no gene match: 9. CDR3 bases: TGTGCCAGCAGCTTGGACAGGGGAACAACACACACAGATACGCAGTATTTT. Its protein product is CASSLDRGTTHTDTQYF. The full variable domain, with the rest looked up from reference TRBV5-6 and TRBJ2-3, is DAGVTQSPTHLIKTRGQQVTLRCSPKSGHDTVSWYQQALGQGPQFIFQYYEEEERQRGNFPDRFSGHQFPNYSSELNVNALLLGDSALYLCASSLDRGTTHTDTQYFGPGTRLTVL.

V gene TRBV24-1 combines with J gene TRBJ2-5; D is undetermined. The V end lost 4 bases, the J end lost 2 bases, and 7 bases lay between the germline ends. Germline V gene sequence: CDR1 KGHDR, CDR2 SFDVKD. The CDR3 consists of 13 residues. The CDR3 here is CATSDGLQETQYF. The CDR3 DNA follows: TGTGCCACCAGTGACGGGTTGCAAGAGACCCAGTACTTC.